This passage covers 16 T cell receptor beta chains from one sample sequenced in a study. A single record per CDR3 protein comes from TCRdb applying MiXCR to the 5' RACE reads. Among 60,000 to 65,000 distinct CDR3 sequences, under 25% were seen once, and the ten largest hold 2.9%. Sequencing used memory CD4+ T cells sorted from a lymph node. Subset noted: memory CD4+ T cells, CD4+CD45RO+CD25-. All receptors derive from a female donor with breast cancer.

The J gene is TRBJ1-5, the V gene TRBV7-2, with D maybe TRBD1 (5 bases). The V and J ends lost 3 bases and 4 bases respectively, with 7 bases between them. Germline assignment: CDR1 SGHTA and CDR2 FQGNSA. The length of the CDR3 is 13 residues. The CDR3 spells CASSFRANQPQHF. Here the CDR3 DNA reads TGTGCCAGCAGCTTCAGGGCTAATCAGCCCCAGCATTTT.

The V and J genes are TRBV20-1 and TRBJ2-5; 12 positions agree with TRBD2. V shed 6 bases and J 7 bases; nucleotides not matched to a gene: 12. The CDR3 is 15 residues long. CDR1 is DFQATT and CDR2 is SNEGSKA in the germline V gene (reference sequence). The CDR3 coding sequence is TGCAGTGCCGGGGCGACTAGCGGGAGTATTGGGACCCAGTACTTC. Translated, it gives CSAGATSGSIGTQYF.

This clonotype was detected many times. The V call is TRBV5-1, the J call TRBJ2-1; TRBD2 is a possible D gene (6 bases). From germline, CDR1 is SGHRS and CDR2 YFSETQ. The V and J ends lost 0 bases and 6 bases respectively, with 16 bases between them. The CDR3 covers 16 residues. CDR3 loop: CASSLEAGGLGNEQFF. The CDR3 nucleotides are TGCGCCAGCAGCTTGGAAGCAGGAGGGTTGGGCAATGAGCAGTTCTTC.

This clonotype was detected only a few times. The V call is TRBV4-2, the J call TRBJ2-2, with TRBD1 as a possible D gene (6 bases). The CDR3 contains 14 residues. From germline, CDR1 is LGHNA and CDR2 YNFKEQ. The V and J ends lost 0 bases and 4 bases respectively, with 6 bases between them. CDR3 protein: CASSQEGGTGELFF. DNA for the CDR3: TGTGCCAGCAGCCAAGAAGGGGGCACCGGGGAGCTGTTTTTT.

Remarks on this clonotype: A much larger clone differs from this one at a single base, so this may be a read error. V gene TRBV28 combines with J gene TRBJ2-6, with D perhaps TRBD1 (6 bases). Germline loops: CDR1 MDHEN, CDR2 SYDVKM. This CDR3 spans 16 amino acids. The V end lost 6 bases, the J end lost 1 base, and 13 bases lay between the germline ends. The DNA for the CDR3 is TGTGCCAGCAGCCCATCAGGGGAATCTGGGGCCAACGTCCTGACTTTC. Encoded protein: CASSPSGESGANVLTF.

In this sample, this clonotype turned up a few times. The chain has TRBV20-1 and TRBJ2-1, with 9 bases matching TRBD2. The CDR3 extends over 15 amino acids. V lost 4 bases and J lost 8; bases outside the gene matches: 12. The V gene's germline CDR1 is DFQATT and CDR2 SNEGSKA (reference sequence). The CDR3 loop is CSATGLASGMYEQFF. In DNA form, the CDR3 reads TGCAGTGCTACAGGGTTAGCTAGCGGGATGTATGAGCAGTTCTTC.

This clonotype was seen many times. The chain links TRBV6-6 to TRBJ1-2; tentative D call: TRBD1 (5 bases). This CDR3 spans 13 amino acids. Trimming pared 2 bases from V and 4 bases from J, leaving 8 bases between. Germline V gives CDR1 MNHNY, CDR2 SVGAGI (reference sequence). The CDR3 sequence is CASSYGDLYGYTF. CDR3 sequence (DNA): TGTGCCAGCAGTTACGGGGACCTCTATGGCTACACCTTC.

Only a few counts were recorded for this clonotype. This chain connects TRBV6-2 or TRBV6-3 to TRBJ1-2; 9 bases are shared with TRBD1. This CDR3 comprises 13 residues. The V segment lost 6 bases and the J segment 8 bases; nucleotides outside the gene matches: 7. Germline CDR1 and CDR2: MNHEY and SVGEGT. This chain's CDR3 is CASRTRDREGYTF. CDR3 coding DNA: TGTGCCAGCAGAACCCGGGACAGGGAGGGCTACACCTTC.

This clonotype appeared a few times. The rearrangement uses TRBV7-2 and TRBJ1-6, with D hard to call. The CDR3 is 16 amino acids. V dropped 1 base and J dropped 6 bases, with 13 bases sitting between them. Germline CDR1 reads SGHTA; CDR2 reads FQGNSA. CDR3 amino acids: CASSLGSIGGNSPLHF. DNA of the CDR3: TGTGCCAGCAGCTTAGGGTCAATCGGTGGTAATTCACCCCTCCACTTT.

In its sample, this clonotype ranks as medium-sized. The genes are TRBV6-1 and TRBJ2-4; D gene unclear. CDR1 MNHNS and CDR2 SASEGT come from the germline V gene. The CDR3 extends over 11 amino acids. The V end lost 2 bases, the J end lost 10 bases, and 6 bases lay between the germline ends. For the CDR3, the DNA is TGTGCCAGCAGTGAAAAGACTATTCAGTACTTC. It is translated as CASSEKTIQYF.

This clonotype has a count of ten or more. The V call is TRBV6-2 or TRBV6-3, the J call TRBJ2-1, with D perhaps TRBD1 (6 bases). Per the germline V gene, CDR1 is MNHEY and CDR2 is SVGEGT. CDR3 length: 11 residues. V lost 8 bases, J lost 10 bases, and 12 bases lay in between. CDR3 DNA: TGTGCCAGCGGGGGCGCCAGGGAGCAGTTCTTC. This sequence encodes CASGGAREQFF.

This CDR3 is CASSPYQETQYF. CDR3 DNA: TGTGCCAGCAGCCCCTACCAAGAGACCCAGTACTTC. The chain employs TRBV7-8 and TRBJ2-5; D call uncertain. The germline V and J ends were trimmed by 5 bases and 0 bases, with 4 bases remaining between them. Germline assignment: CDR1 SGHVS and CDR2 FQNEAQ. CDR3 length: 12 residues.

This chain links TRBV27 with TRBJ1-1; TRBD1 matches at 7 bases. The V and J ends lost 6 bases and 4 bases, in that order; junction bases with no gene match: 11. Germline V CDR1 and CDR2: MNHEY, SMNVEV (reference sequence). The CDR3 spans 15 residues. DNA of the CDR3: TGTGCCAGCAGGAGCGGTTATTCAGGGGGCACTGAAGCTTTCTTT. Translated, it gives CASRSGYSGGTEAFF.

The sample holds a few counts of this clonotype. The chain joins TRBV28 to TRBJ2-7; D tentatively reads TRBD1 or TRBD2 (6 bases each). The germline gives CDR1 MDHEN, CDR2 SYDVKM. The V and J ends lost 6 bases and 2 bases respectively, with 17 bases between them. This CDR3 is built from 15 residues. CDR3 sequence: CASSTPGAGTYEQYF. For the CDR3, the DNA is TGTGCCAGCAGCACCCCGGGGGCAGGGACCTACGAGCAGTACTTC.

The rearrangement joins TRBV9 to TRBJ2-3; 7 nucleotides line up with TRBD2. From germline, CDR1 is SGDLS and CDR2 YYNGEE. This CDR3 spans 16 amino acids. Trimming took 0 bases from V and 8 from J; bases not matched to a gene: 12. CDR3 residues: CASSVDPGGGSGTQYF. The CDR3 bases are TGTGCCAGCAGCGTAGACCCGGGAGGAGGATCGGGTACGCAGTATTTT.

The table lists this clonotype with many counts. This chain uses TRBV11-2 with TRBJ2-5; D uncertain. The germline CDR1 and CDR2 sequences are SGHAT and FQNNGV. V lost 4 bases and J 4 bases, leaving 4 bases between the germline ends. CDR3 size: 11 residues. The CDR3 spells CASSSGETQYF. Here the CDR3 DNA reads TGTGCCAGCAGCTCAGGAGAGACCCAGTACTTC.